This TCR beta chain was identified in a study of OX40 agonist ivuxolimab in advanced cancers. For the study in its entirety: Ivuxolimab was a fully human IgG2 agonistic monoclonal antibody targeting the costimulatory receptor OX40 (CD134). Peripheral TCRbeta sequencing aimed to test whether ivuxolimab altered TCR sequence diversity and caused clonal T-cell expansion. Partial responses were achieved by three dose-escalation patients, of whom one had hepatocellular carcinoma and two had cutaneous melanoma. In the dose-escalation cohort, roughly 80% of patients were male, and the mean age was approximately 64 years, with a range of about 23 to 90. The paper describes the monotherapy dose-escalation part (N of about 54 patients) of the phase I trial of ivuxolimab. Of the approximately 54 patients in dose escalation, around 19 had hepatocellular carcinoma, some 15 had melanoma, 9 had renal cell carcinoma and 9 had head and neck cancer. Patients were allowed to have had prior anti-PD-1, anti-PD-L1 or anti-CTLA-4 therapy, and less than 45% of the dose-escalation patients had previously received checkpoint inhibitors. Intravenous ivuxolimab was administered to patients every 2 weeks at six dose levels: 0.01, 0.1, 0.3, 1.5, 3 and 10 mg/kg. Broader findings and caveats from the paper: After ivuxolimab, expanded clones were on average more numerous among CD8+ T cells than among CD4+ T cells. Clonal expansion of both CD4+ and CD8+ blood T cells was observed from baseline to week 6 at doses 0.1 to 3.0 mg/kg. Partial responders in the 0.1-3.0 mg/kg groups had among the lowest normalized peripheral clonal expansion, especially among CD8+ T cells. Low levels of normalized T-cell clonal expansion were also shown by some nonresponding patients. Antigen specificity was not determined for the clonally expanded peripheral T cells.

The trial excluded patients who had a history of autoimmune disease or who were on systemic immunosuppression. In every dose cohort, peripheral blood was drawn for TCR sequencing at baseline, cycle 4 day 1, and cycle 7 day 1. Samples were obtained from an open-label, multicenter, first-in-human phase I dose-escalation trial of ivuxolimab. Adults with locally advanced or metastatic melanoma, renal cell, hepatocellular, or head and neck squamous cell carcinoma were enrolled in the trial. Before TCR sequencing, CD4+ T cells and CD8+ T cells were sorted from peripheral blood as separate populations. For this clone: Its antigen is still unknown. Base quality data are lacking; no much larger clone is found one base away.

For sequencing of the TCRbeta CDR3 region, genomic DNA was extracted from the sorted cells. TCRbeta CDR3 regions were sequenced using the immunoSEQ Assay. Held by TCRdb, this immuneACCESS table contains in-frame sequences only and omits some clones. Under half of the omission traces to an unresolved V gene where checked; the cause of the rest is unknown. For this sample there are tens of thousands of clones; 75% to 85% appear just once. The leading ten clones occupy 1.9% of the sample. Counted from cysteine to phenylalanine, this CDR3 has 19 amino acids. Just the 57-base CDR3 DNA is kept, in frame starting at base 1. Here V drops 0 bases and J drops 1 base, and the junction holds 11 bases not matched to any gene. CDR1 and CDR2 are drawn from the germline V gene: LGHNA, YSLEER.

The specimen comprised CD4+ or CD8+ T cells sorted from blood, sampled in a trial of the OX40 agonist ivuxolimab. This receptor was identified in an adult with an advanced solid tumor such as melanoma, head and neck, liver or kidney cancer. The rearranged chain carries TRBV4-3 and TRBJ2-5, and 10 bases in between align with TRBD2. CDR3 sequence: CASSQDHSRASGGQETQYF. The DNA is TGCGCCAGCAGCCAAGATCATAGTCGGGCTAGCGGGGGCCAAGAGACCCAGTACTTC.